This T cell receptor beta chain was sequenced in a study of Graves' ophthalmopathy and Graves' hyperthyroidism. Study-level results: Most thyroid-expanded clonotypes exceeding 0.001 frequency were also found in blood. With around 69% sensitivity and more than 72% specificity, the model predicted ophthalmopathy progression. Between ophthalmopathy and stable hyperthyroidism, a 13-signature model drew a separation with nearly 90% sensitivity and approximately 81% specificity.

Germline V gene data show CDR1 as SGHTA and CDR2 as FQGTGA. The V and J ends lost 1 base and 3 bases, in that order; junction bases with no gene match: 8. The CDR3 is 17 amino acids. This clonotype was detected ten times or more. What it binds is not known. Amplification targeted the TCR beta CDR3 regions, with RNA transcripts as the source material. RT-PCR in the first round used HTBI primers; a second-round multiplex PCR followed. TCRdb processed the multiplex PCR reads anew with MiXCR; each CDR3 protein has one entry. The sample carries roughly 600,000 distinct CDR3 sequences, about 35% recorded once.

The V gene is TRBV7-3, the J gene TRBJ1-3, with TRBD1 identical over 8 bases. The sequenced material came from peripheral blood or thyroid tissue (not recorded which). The TCR sequence derives from an adult man with Graves' hyperthyroidism. This CDR3 reads CASSLNHGQGGGNTIYF. The CDR3 coding sequence is TGTGCCAGCAGCTTAAACCACGGACAGGGAGGTGGAAACACCATATATTTT.